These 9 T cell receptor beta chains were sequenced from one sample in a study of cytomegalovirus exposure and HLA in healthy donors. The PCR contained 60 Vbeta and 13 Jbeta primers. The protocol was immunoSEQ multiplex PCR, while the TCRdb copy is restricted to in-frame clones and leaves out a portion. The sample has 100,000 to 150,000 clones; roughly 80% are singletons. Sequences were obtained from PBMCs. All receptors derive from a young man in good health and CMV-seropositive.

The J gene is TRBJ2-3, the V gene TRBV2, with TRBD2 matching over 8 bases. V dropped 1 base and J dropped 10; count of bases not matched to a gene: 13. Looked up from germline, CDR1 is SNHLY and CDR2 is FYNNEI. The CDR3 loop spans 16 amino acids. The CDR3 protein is CASSEGNGRALDSQYF. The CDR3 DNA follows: TGTGCCAGCAGTGAAGGCAACGGGAGGGCCCTCGACTCGCAGTATTTT.

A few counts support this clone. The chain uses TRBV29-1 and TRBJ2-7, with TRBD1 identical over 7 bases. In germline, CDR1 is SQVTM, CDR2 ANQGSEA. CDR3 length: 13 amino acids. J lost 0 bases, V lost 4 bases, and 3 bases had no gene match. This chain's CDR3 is CSVVRDSSYEQYF. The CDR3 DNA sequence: TGCAGCGTTGTTCGGGACAGCTCCTACGAGCAGTACTTC.

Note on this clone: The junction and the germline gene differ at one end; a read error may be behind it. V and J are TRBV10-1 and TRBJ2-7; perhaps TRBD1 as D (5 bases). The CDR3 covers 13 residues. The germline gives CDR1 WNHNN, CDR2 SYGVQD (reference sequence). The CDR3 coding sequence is TGCGCCAGCAGTGAGACACCCAGGGATACAGCCCACTTC. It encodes CASSETPRDTAHF.

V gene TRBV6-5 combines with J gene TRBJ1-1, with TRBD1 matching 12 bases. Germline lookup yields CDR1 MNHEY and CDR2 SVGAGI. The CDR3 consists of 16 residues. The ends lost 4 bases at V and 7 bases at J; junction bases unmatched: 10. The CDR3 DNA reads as TGTGCCAGCAGTTCCATCCCGGGACAGGGGGCGAGTGAAGCTTTCTTT. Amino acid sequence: CASSSIPGQGASEAFF.

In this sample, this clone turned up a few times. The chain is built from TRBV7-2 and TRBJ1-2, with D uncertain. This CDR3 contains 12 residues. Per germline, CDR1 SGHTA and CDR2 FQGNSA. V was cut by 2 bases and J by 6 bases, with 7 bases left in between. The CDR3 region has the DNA TGTGCCAGCAGCTTACGGGGTGATGGCTACACCTTC. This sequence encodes CASSLRGDGYTF.

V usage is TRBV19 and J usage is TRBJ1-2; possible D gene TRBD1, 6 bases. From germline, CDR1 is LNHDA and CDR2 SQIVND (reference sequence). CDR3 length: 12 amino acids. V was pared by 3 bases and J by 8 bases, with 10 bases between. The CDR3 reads CASSMGGGGYTF. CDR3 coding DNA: TGTGCCAGTAGTATGGGCGGGGGCGGCTACACCTTC.

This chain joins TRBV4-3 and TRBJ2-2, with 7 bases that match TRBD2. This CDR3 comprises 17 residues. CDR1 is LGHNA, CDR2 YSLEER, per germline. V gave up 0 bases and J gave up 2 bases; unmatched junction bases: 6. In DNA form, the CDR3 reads TGCGCCAGCAGCCAAGACCTTCTAGCGGTAAACACCGGGGAGCTGTTTTTT. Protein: CASSQDLLAVNTGELFF.

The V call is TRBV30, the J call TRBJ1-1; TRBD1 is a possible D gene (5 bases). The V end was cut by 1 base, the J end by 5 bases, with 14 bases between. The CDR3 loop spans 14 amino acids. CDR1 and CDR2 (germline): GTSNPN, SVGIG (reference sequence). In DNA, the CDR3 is TGTGCCTGGAGTGCCGGACGGAGGGGTACTGAAGCTTTCTTT. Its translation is CAWSAGRRGTEAFF. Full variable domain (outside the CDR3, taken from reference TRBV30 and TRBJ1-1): SQTIHQWPATLVQPVGSPLSLECTVEGTSNPNLYWYRQAAGRGLQLLFYSVGIGQISSEVPQNLSASRPQDRQFILSSKKLLLSDSGFYLCAWSAGRRGTEAFFGQGTRLTVV.

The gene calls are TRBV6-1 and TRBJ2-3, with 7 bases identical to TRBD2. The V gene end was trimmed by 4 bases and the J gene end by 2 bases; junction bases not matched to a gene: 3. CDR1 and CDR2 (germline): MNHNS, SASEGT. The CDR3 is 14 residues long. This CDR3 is CASSGSGYTDTQYF. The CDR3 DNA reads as TGTGCCAGCAGTGGTAGCGGGTACACAGATACGCAGTATTTT.